These 17 T cell receptor beta chains were sequenced from one sample in a study of cytomegalovirus exposure and HLA in healthy donors. The PCR ran on 60 Vbeta and 13 Jbeta primers. The repertoire was sequenced with immunoSEQ multiplex PCR; TCRdb's copy has only in-frame clones and lacks some. The data show roughly 70,000 clones, with around 66% seen just once and 13% to 15% held by the top ten. The sample taken for sequencing was PBMCs. The receptors stem from a male donor in good health and CMV-seropositive.

This rearrangement joins TRBV6-1 to TRBJ2-7; 7 positions match TRBD1. V shed 4 bases and J 2 bases; nucleotides not matched to a gene: 8. Germline CDR1 reads MNHNS; CDR2 reads SASEGT. The CDR3 length is 15 residues. In DNA form, the CDR3 reads TGTGCCAGCAGTGCAGGACAGGCCTTGACCTACGAGCAGTACTTC. This sequence encodes CASSAGQALTYEQYF.

In this sample, this clone turned up a few times. The rearrangement uses TRBV11-2 and TRBJ1-1; tentative D call: TRBD1 (5 bases). CDR3 length: 16 amino acids. Germline V gene sequence: CDR1 SGHAT, CDR2 FQNNGV. V was cut by 5 bases and J by 1 base, with 17 bases left in between. The CDR3 DNA reads as TGTGCCAGCAGCCCTAGGGAGGGAGGGACGAACACTGAAGCTTTCTTT. This codes for CASSPREGGTNTEAFF.

To note about this clone: Mismatch with germline at one junction end may stem from a read error. J is TRBJ1-5 and V is TRBV7-9; D gene ambiguous. The CDR3 is 17 residues long. Germline V gene lookup returns CDR1 SEHNR and CDR2 FQNEAQ (reference sequence). CDR3 in amino acids: CSSSLDPGRYSNQPQHF. In nucleotides, the CDR3 is TGTTCCAGCAGCTTAGACCCTGGCAGATATAGCAATCAGCCCCAGCATTTT.

The chain employs TRBV5-4 and TRBJ2-5; D may be TRBD2 (5 bases). With the DNA end fitting TRBJ2-7 better, the J assignment may be wrong. From germline, CDR1 is SGHNT and CDR2 YYREEE (reference sequence). CDR3 length equals 14 residues. The CDR3 loop is CASSPEARTYEQYF. Written as DNA, the CDR3 is TGTGCCAGCAGCCCGGAGGCCAGGACCTACGAGCAGTACTTC.

The rearrangement uses TRBV9 and TRBJ2-5, with TRBD1 as a possible D gene (7 bases). The closer fit of TRBJ2-7 to the DNA end suggests the J call may be wrong. The length of the CDR3 is 14 residues. Germline loops: CDR1 SGDLS, CDR2 YYNGEE. In DNA form, the CDR3 reads TGTGCCAGCAGCGCGGGGGACAGAAGCTACGAGCAGTACTTC. Amino acids: CASSAGDRSYEQYF.

This clone came up once. CDR3 in amino acids: CASSQDPQRGGRTQYF. The DNA of the CDR3 is TGCGCCAGCAGCCAAGATCCCCAGCGGGGGGGCCGAACGCAGTATTTT. This rearrangement joins TRBV4-3 to TRBJ2-3, with 10 bases identical to TRBD2. From germline, CDR1 is LGHNA and CDR2 YSLEER. CDR3 length: 16 amino acids. J gave up 9 bases and V 0 bases, and 9 bases lay outside the gene matches.

V usage is TRBV6-5 and J usage is TRBJ1-4; perhaps TRBD1 as D (5 bases). The CDR3 has 13 amino acids. CDR1 and CDR2 (germline): MNHEY, SVGAGI. The ends were cut back, 5 bases at V and 7 bases at J, with 11 bases in the middle. The CDR3 here is CASSETAGEKLFF. The CDR3 DNA reads TGTGCCAGCAGTGAGACAGCGGGTGAAAAACTGTTTTTT.

V usage is TRBV27 and J usage is TRBJ1-6, with unresolved D. Between the trimmed V and J ends, which lost 0 bases and 9 bases, there was a span of 9 bases. Germline V CDR1 and CDR2: MNHEY, SMNVEV (reference sequence). The CDR3 is made up of 14 amino acids. The CDR3, as DNA: TGTGCCAGCAGTTTATCGGAACGGGGTTCACCCCTCCACTTT. Its translation is CASSLSERGSPLHF.

CDR3 sequence: CASSQGGASGGAWSTDTQYF. The CDR3 DNA reads as TGCGCCAGCAGCCAAGGGGGGGCTAGCGGGGGGGCATGGAGTACAGATACGCAGTATTTT. The chain uses TRBV4-1 and TRBJ2-3; TRBD2 agrees at 12 bases. Germline V gene sequence: CDR1 MGHRA, CDR2 YSYEKL. The CDR3 spans 20 residues. The J segment lost 3 bases and the V segment lost 1 base, leaving 14 bases of the junction unmatched.

This rearrangement joins TRBV13 to TRBJ1-1; D call uncertain. The CDR3 runs to 15 residues. CDR1 and CDR2 from the germline V gene are PRHDT and FYEKMQ (reference sequence). The V and J ends lost 0 bases and 0 bases respectively, with 8 bases between them. In DNA, the CDR3 is TGTGCCAGCAGCTTAGGGCAGTTCATGAACACTGAAGCTTTCTTT. This translates into CASSLGQFMNTEAFF.

This clone is medium-sized by share. The CDR3 region is CASSLEGTSGKWEQYF. The CDR3 DNA is TGTGCCAGCAGCTTAGAGGGTACTAGCGGGAAATGGGAGCAGTACTTC. The V and J genes are TRBV7-2 and TRBJ2-7; 10 nucleotides align to TRBD2. The J segment lost 7 bases and the V segment lost 1 base, leaving 10 bases of the junction unmatched. Per the germline V gene, CDR1 is SGHTA and CDR2 is FQGNSA. The CDR3 loop spans 16 amino acids.

This chain uses TRBV5-5 with TRBJ2-7, with D perhaps matching TRBD2 (6 bases). This CDR3 comprises 14 residues. The V gene lost 0 bases and the J gene lost 1 base, with 8 bases spanning the gap. Germline V gives CDR1 SGHKS, CDR2 YYEKEE (reference sequence). The DNA for the CDR3 is TGTGCCAGCAGCTTGGGACGGGGGTCCTACGAGCAGTACTTC. Translation gives CASSLGRGSYEQYF.

The genes are TRBV27 and TRBJ1-2; 9 nucleotides match TRBD1. Trimming at V came to 3 bases and at J to 8 bases, leaving 10 bases not matched to a gene. CDR3 size: 15 residues. Germline CDR1 and CDR2: MNHEY and SMNVEV (reference sequence). The CDR3 sequence: CASSFLDRGLGGYTF. CDR3 DNA sequence: TGTGCCAGCAGTTTTCTGGACAGGGGTTTGGGAGGCTACACCTTC.

The J gene is TRBJ2-4, the V gene TRBV7-9; 7 nucleotides match TRBD1. V lost 5 bases to trimming and J lost 8 bases; unmatched junction nucleotides: 12. The germline CDR1 and CDR2 sequences are SEHNR and FQNEAQ (reference sequence). The CDR3 length is 15 residues. The CDR3: CASSARQGRLDIQYF. The CDR3 DNA follows: TGTGCCAGCAGCGCCCGACAGGGTCGTTTAGACATTCAGTACTTC.

The count of this clone is one. The chain uses TRBV18 and TRBJ1-1, with TRBD1 as a possible D gene (6 bases). From germline, CDR1 is KGHSH and CDR2 LQKENI. V was pared by 3 bases and J by 4 bases, with 18 bases between. The CDR3 is made up of 16 amino acids. CDR3 protein: CASSPAEQGWGTEAFF. The CDR3, as DNA: TGTGCCAGCTCACCGGCGGAACAGGGTTGGGGCACTGAAGCTTTCTTT.

CDR3 sequence: CASSSATSGGSNSYNEQFF. As DNA, the CDR3 is TGTGCCAGTAGTTCAGCGACTAGCGGGGGGTCCAACTCCTACAATGAGCAGTTCTTC. The chain couples TRBV19 to TRBJ2-1; TRBD2 agrees at 13 bases. The CDR3 has 19 amino acids. V gave up 5 bases and J gave up 0 bases; unmatched junction bases: 10. Germline V gene sequence: CDR1 LNHDA, CDR2 SQIVND (reference sequence).

The CDR3 reads CASSLVPGGQGNYEQYF. In nucleotides, the CDR3 is TGTGCCAGCAGTTTAGTCCCGGGGGGACAAGGGAATTACGAGCAGTACTTC. J is TRBJ2-7 and V is TRBV27; D is possibly TRBD2 (7 bases). The CDR3 has 17 amino acids. Germline loops: CDR1 MNHEY, CDR2 SMNVEV (reference sequence). V dropped 2 bases and J dropped 4 bases, with 21 bases sitting between them.